A few counts support the clone carrying this TCR beta chain. This entry is derived from a study of blood T cell repertoires in COVID-19. As for the study in general: The United States, Italy and Spain were the sources of the acute and convalescent COVID-19 samples.

The CDR3 runs to 15 residues. V was pared by 2 bases and J by 7 bases, with 7 bases of the junction left unmatched. Per the germline V gene, CDR1 is KGHSH and CDR2 is LQKENI. Original data processing: Scientists estimated how many nucleated cells there were by amplifying reference gene primers. TCRdb keeps only in-frame clones here, not all; method: immunoSEQ multiplex PCR. The DNA gave D and trimming, while V, J and clone size come from that table. The sample lists about 150,000 clones, approximately 88% occurring once. The genes are TRBV18 and TRBJ1-4, with 7 bases matching TRBD1. This sequence was found in a woman in her fifties or sixties with acute or convalescent COVID-19. Material for sequencing was peripheral blood. The CDR3: CASSPRQGRGEKLFF. CDR3 nucleotides: TGTGCCAGCTCACCAAGACAGGGACGGGGTGAAAAACTGTTTTTT.